These T cell receptor beta chains were read from a single sample in a study of blood T cell repertoires in COVID-19. Clones were sequenced by immunoSEQ multiplex PCR, and TCRdb holds only the in-frame ones, with some missing. The sample contains over 250,000 clones, almost 85% of which appear only once. Sequenced input: peripheral blood. The receptors shown here come from a man aged 50 to 59 with active or convalescent COVID-19. Each CDR3 is given with its conserved first and last residue. The order of the fields is CDR3 length, D gene, clone size, J gene, V gene, CDR3 DNA, CDR3 protein. D genes are given only for firm matches. Expanded clones are given a class, and other clones once, few, many or no size at all.

cdr3_length: 13; d_call: TRBD2; clone_size: few; j_call: TRBJ2-7; v_call: TRBV14; cdr3_nt: TGTGCCAGCAGCGGGGACTACTCCTACGAGCAGTACTTC; cdr3_aa: CASSGDYSYEQYF
cdr3_length: 16; d_call: TRBD1; clone_size: .; j_call: TRBJ2-1; v_call: TRBV7-3; cdr3_nt: TGTGCCAGCAGCTTAGCAGGGACAGGGGGCAGGGATGAGCAGTTCTTC; cdr3_aa: CASSLAGTGGRDEQFF
cdr3_length: 16; d_call: TRBD2; clone_size: .; j_call: TRBJ2-5; v_call: TRBV7-7; cdr3_nt: TGTGCTAGCAGCGAAGGACTAGCGGGGGCCGGGGAGACCCAGTACTTC; cdr3_aa: CASSEGLAGAGETQYF
cdr3_length: 12; d_call: .; clone_size: .; j_call: TRBJ2-3; v_call: TRBV5-1; cdr3_nt: TGCGCCAGCAGCGGAGGCACAGATACGCAGTATTTT; cdr3_aa: CASSGGTDTQYF
cdr3_length: 13; d_call: .; clone_size: .; j_call: TRBJ1-2; v_call: TRBV24-1; cdr3_nt: TGTGCCACCAGTCCCGATACGGGCTATGGCTACACCTTC; cdr3_aa: CATSPDTGYGYTF
cdr3_length: 14; d_call: TRBD1; clone_size: .; j_call: TRBJ1-3; v_call: TRBV7-9; cdr3_nt: TGTGCCAGCAGCGCCGGGACAGTAGGAAACACCATATATTTT; cdr3_aa: CASSAGTVGNTIYF
cdr3_length: 16; d_call: TRBD2; clone_size: .; j_call: TRBJ2-7; v_call: TRBV3-1/TRBV3-2; cdr3_nt: TGTGCCAGCAGCCAAGATCGGACTAGCGGGAGGGACGAGCAGTACTTC; cdr3_aa: CASSQDRTSGRDEQYF
cdr3_length: 15; d_call: TRBD2; clone_size: .; j_call: TRBJ2-1; v_call: TRBV7-3; cdr3_nt: TGTGCCAGCAGCCCCGGGGGACTACTTTACAATGAGCAGTTCTTC; cdr3_aa: CASSPGGLLYNEQFF
cdr3_length: 15; d_call: .; clone_size: .; j_call: TRBJ2-1; v_call: TRBV5-1; cdr3_nt: TGCGCCAGCAGGTCCGATCTAAATCTTTACAATGAGCAGTTCTTC; cdr3_aa: CASRSDLNLYNEQFF
cdr3_length: 12; d_call: .; clone_size: .; j_call: TRBJ2-3; v_call: TRBV10-3; cdr3_nt: TGTGCCATCAGTATCGGGTCAGATACGCAGTATTTT; cdr3_aa: CAISIGSDTQYF
cdr3_length: 15; d_call: TRBD2; clone_size: many; j_call: TRBJ2-3; v_call: TRBV19; cdr3_nt: TGTGCCAGTACCCAAAGCGGGAGGCGTGGAGATACGCAGTATTTT; cdr3_aa: CASTQSGRRGDTQYF
cdr3_length: 13; d_call: .; clone_size: .; j_call: TRBJ2-3; v_call: TRBV6-4; cdr3_nt: TGTGCCAGCAGACAATCAGGGTCAGATACGCAGTATTTT; cdr3_aa: CASRQSGSDTQYF
cdr3_length: 14; d_call: .; clone_size: .; j_call: TRBJ1-4; v_call: TRBV5-1; cdr3_nt: TGCGCCAGCAGCCCCGGGAGAGGAGAGGAAAAACTGTTTTTT; cdr3_aa: CASSPGRGEEKLFF
cdr3_length: 15; d_call: TRBD1; clone_size: .; j_call: TRBJ1-4; v_call: TRBV4-1; cdr3_nt: TGCGCCAGCAGCCAAGATTGGGGCGACAGGGTAACACTGTTTTTT; cdr3_aa: CASSQDWGDRVTLFF
cdr3_length: 15; d_call: .; clone_size: .; j_call: TRBJ1-5; v_call: TRBV4-3; cdr3_nt: TGCGCCAGCAGCCAAGATGAAGGGGAGGATCAGCCCCAGCATTTT; cdr3_aa: CASSQDEGEDQPQHF
cdr3_length: 15; d_call: TRBD1; clone_size: .; j_call: TRBJ2-2; v_call: TRBV28; cdr3_nt: TGTGCCAGCAGAAGTGGGAGACAGGGGGCCGGGGAGCTGTTTTTT; cdr3_aa: CASRSGRQGAGELFF
cdr3_length: 13; d_call: .; clone_size: .; j_call: TRBJ1-5; v_call: TRBV3-1/TRBV3-2; cdr3_nt: TGTGCCAGCAGCCACCAGTCAACTCAGCCCCAGCATTTT; cdr3_aa: CASSHQSTQPQHF
cdr3_length: 16; d_call: .; clone_size: .; j_call: TRBJ1-2; v_call: TRBV5-4; cdr3_nt: TGTGCCAGCAGCTTAGGGGGAAGGAAGGCTAACTATGGCTACACCTTC; cdr3_aa: CASSLGGRKANYGYTF
cdr3_length: 14; d_call: .; clone_size: .; j_call: TRBJ2-6; v_call: TRBV19; cdr3_nt: TGTGCCAGTAGGCAGGAAGCTGGGGCCAACGTCCTGACTTTC; cdr3_aa: CASRQEAGANVLTF
cdr3_length: 16; d_call: TRBD2; clone_size: once; j_call: TRBJ2-2; v_call: TRBV10-3; cdr3_nt: TGTGCCATCAGTGGAACTAGCGGGAGTTCTACCGGGGAGCTGTTTTTT; cdr3_aa: CAISGTSGSSTGELFF
cdr3_length: 12; d_call: TRBD1; clone_size: .; j_call: TRBJ2-1; v_call: TRBV11-3; cdr3_nt: TGTGCCAACTCTTCAGGGGGTAATGAGCAGTTCTTC; cdr3_aa: CANSSGGNEQFF
cdr3_length: 13; d_call: .; clone_size: .; j_call: TRBJ1-2; v_call: TRBV10-3; cdr3_nt: TGTGCCATCAGTGACACCGTCGGCTATGGCTACACCTTC; cdr3_aa: CAISDTVGYGYTF
cdr3_length: 14; d_call: .; clone_size: .; j_call: TRBJ1-2; v_call: TRBV3-1/TRBV3-2; cdr3_nt: TGTGCCAGCAGCCAAGTGGGGGCCGGCTATGGCTACACCTTC; cdr3_aa: CASSQVGAGYGYTF
cdr3_length: 14; d_call: .; clone_size: few; j_call: TRBJ1-1; v_call: TRBV5-1; cdr3_nt: TGCGCCAGCAGTCGAGGAGGGGATTACACTGAAGCTTTCTTT; cdr3_aa: CASSRGGDYTEAFF
cdr3_length: 14; d_call: TRBD1; clone_size: .; j_call: TRBJ2-1; v_call: TRBV6-5; cdr3_nt: TGTGCCAGCAGTAGAACAGGGGGCTTGGGGGAGCAGTTCTTC; cdr3_aa: CASSRTGGLGEQFF
cdr3_length: 17; d_call: TRBD2; clone_size: once; j_call: TRBJ2-3; v_call: TRBV3-1/TRBV3-2; cdr3_nt: TGTGCCAGCAGCCCCCTCAGGGGTAGCGGGAGTTCAGATACGCAGTATTTT; cdr3_aa: CASSPLRGSGSSDTQYF
cdr3_length: 11; d_call: .; clone_size: .; j_call: TRBJ2-7; v_call: TRBV10-2; cdr3_nt: TGCGCCAGCTCAACGGCCTACGAGCAGTACTTC; cdr3_aa: CASSTAYEQYF
cdr3_length: 15; d_call: TRBD1; clone_size: .; j_call: TRBJ2-7; v_call: TRBV5-6; cdr3_nt: TGTGCCAGCAGCTTGCGGGGGACAGGGACAAACGAGCAGTACTTC; cdr3_aa: CASSLRGTGTNEQYF
cdr3_length: 14; d_call: .; clone_size: .; j_call: TRBJ1-2; v_call: TRBV19; cdr3_nt: TGTGCCAGTAGTCCGCGGGGGCTTAGCTATGGCTACACCTTC; cdr3_aa: CASSPRGLSYGYTF
cdr3_length: 21; d_call: TRBD2; clone_size: few; j_call: TRBJ2-4; v_call: TRBV15; cdr3_nt: TGTGCCACCAGCAGAGATAGGCAAGGGACTAGCGGGAGCGTTGGCAAAAACATTCAGTACTTC; cdr3_aa: CATSRDRQGTSGSVGKNIQYF
cdr3_length: 14; d_call: .; clone_size: .; j_call: TRBJ1-1; v_call: TRBV11-2; cdr3_nt: TGTGCCAGCAGCTTAGCGGTCCAGAACACTGAAGCTTTCTTT; cdr3_aa: CASSLAVQNTEAFF
cdr3_length: 17; d_call: .; clone_size: .; j_call: TRBJ2-3; v_call: TRBV24-1; cdr3_nt: TGTGCCACCAGTGATTTCCCCGGACAGCCCACCACAGATACGCAGTATTTT; cdr3_aa: CATSDFPGQPTTDTQYF
cdr3_length: 14; d_call: .; clone_size: .; j_call: TRBJ1-6; v_call: TRBV4-2; cdr3_nt: TGTGCCAGCAGCCAAGGAGGTGATAGTTCACCCCTCCACTTT; cdr3_aa: CASSQGGDSSPLHF
cdr3_length: 14; d_call: .; clone_size: .; j_call: TRBJ1-1; v_call: TRBV3-1/TRBV3-2; cdr3_nt: TGTGCCAGCAGCCAGCACGGAGCGAACACTGAAGCTTTCTTT; cdr3_aa: CASSQHGANTEAFF
cdr3_length: 12; d_call: .; clone_size: .; j_call: TRBJ1-4; v_call: TRBV28; cdr3_nt: TGTGCCAGCAAAACAGGAGTGAAAAAACTGTTTTTT; cdr3_aa: CASKTGVKKLFF
cdr3_length: 13; d_call: .; clone_size: .; j_call: TRBJ1-5; v_call: TRBV30; cdr3_nt: TGTGCCTGGAGTCACAGGGTCAATCAGCCCCAGCATTTT; cdr3_aa: CAWSHRVNQPQHF
cdr3_length: 15; d_call: TRBD1; clone_size: .; j_call: TRBJ1-1; v_call: TRBV27; cdr3_nt: TGTGCCAGCAGACGCGGACAGGGTATCGGCACTGAAGCTTTCTTT; cdr3_aa: CASRRGQGIGTEAFF
cdr3_length: 13; d_call: .; clone_size: .; j_call: TRBJ2-1; v_call: TRBV3-1/TRBV3-2; cdr3_nt: TGTGCCAGCAGCCAAGAACCCGGGAGTGAGCAGTTCTTC; cdr3_aa: CASSQEPGSEQFF
cdr3_length: 13; d_call: TRBD1; clone_size: .; j_call: TRBJ1-5; v_call: TRBV29-1; cdr3_nt: TGCAGCGCCACGGGACAGCCCGATCAGCCCCAGCATTTT; cdr3_aa: CSATGQPDQPQHF
cdr3_length: 16; d_call: TRBD2; clone_size: .; j_call: TRBJ2-5; v_call: TRBV25-1; cdr3_nt: TGTGCCAGCAGTGCGGGCAGGGAGGGCCGAGGAGAGACCCAGTACTTC; cdr3_aa: CASSAGREGRGETQYF
cdr3_length: 15; d_call: .; clone_size: .; j_call: TRBJ2-7; v_call: TRBV18; cdr3_nt: TGTGCCAGCTCACCCTACATAGCGTACTCCTACGAGCAGTACTTC; cdr3_aa: CASSPYIAYSYEQYF
cdr3_length: 13; d_call: .; clone_size: .; j_call: TRBJ1-6; v_call: TRBV5-6; cdr3_nt: TGTGCCAGCAGCCCCGGTCCTCTTTCACCCCTCCACTTT; cdr3_aa: CASSPGPLSPLHF
cdr3_length: 15; d_call: .; clone_size: .; j_call: TRBJ2-1; v_call: TRBV6-2/TRBV6-3; cdr3_nt: TGTGCCAGCAGTTTCCTGTCGGGAGCCCACAATGAGCAGTTCTTC; cdr3_aa: CASSFLSGAHNEQFF
cdr3_length: 13; d_call: .; clone_size: .; j_call: TRBJ2-3; v_call: TRBV12-5; cdr3_nt: TGTGCTAGTGGTTTCCCCAACACAGATACGCAGTATTTT; cdr3_aa: CASGFPNTDTQYF
cdr3_length: 17; d_call: .; clone_size: .; j_call: TRBJ1-1; v_call: TRBV4-1; cdr3_nt: TGCGCCAGCAGCCAAAATCGGGGGGAAGCCATAACTGCTGAAGCTTTCTTT; cdr3_aa: CASSQNRGEAITAEAFF
cdr3_length: 16; d_call: .; clone_size: .; j_call: TRBJ1-1; v_call: TRBV5-5; cdr3_nt: TGTGCCAGCAGCTTTGAACTGTCTAGGTTGTTCACTGAAGCTTTCTTT; cdr3_aa: CASSFELSRLFTEAFF
cdr3_length: 15; d_call: TRBD1; clone_size: .; j_call: TRBJ1-1; v_call: TRBV5-6; cdr3_nt: TGTGCCAGCGGGGGGACAGGGTTTAAGCACACTGAAGCTTTCTTT; cdr3_aa: CASGGTGFKHTEAFF
cdr3_length: 13; d_call: .; clone_size: .; j_call: TRBJ1-3; v_call: TRBV29-1; cdr3_nt: TGCAGCTTCTGGAGCACAACTGGAAACACCATATATTTT; cdr3_aa: CSFWSTTGNTIYF
cdr3_length: 13; d_call: TRBD2; clone_size: .; j_call: TRBJ2-5; v_call: TRBV5-6; cdr3_nt: TGTGCCAGCACCCGCGGGGGGCGCGAGACCCAGTACTTC; cdr3_aa: CASTRGGRETQYF
cdr3_length: 14; d_call: .; clone_size: few; j_call: TRBJ1-6; v_call: TRBV5-5; cdr3_nt: TGTGCCAGCAGCTTGTCGGGAATAGACTCACCCCTCCACTTT; cdr3_aa: CASSLSGIDSPLHF
cdr3_length: 18; d_call: TRBD2; clone_size: .; j_call: TRBJ2-5; v_call: TRBV7-2; cdr3_nt: TGTGCCAGCAGCTTAAGGGGGCTAGCGGGAGTCGGCCAAGAGACCCAGTACTTC; cdr3_aa: CASSLRGLAGVGQETQYF
cdr3_length: 15; d_call: .; clone_size: .; j_call: TRBJ1-5; v_call: TRBV5-6; cdr3_nt: TGTGCCAGCAGCAGCTTAGGGGGGGCTTGGCAGCCCCAGCATTTT; cdr3_aa: CASSSLGGAWQPQHF
cdr3_length: 13; d_call: TRBD1; clone_size: .; j_call: TRBJ1-2; v_call: TRBV7-2; cdr3_nt: TGTGCCAGCAGCATCGACAGGGCGGACGGCTACACCTTC; cdr3_aa: CASSIDRADGYTF
cdr3_length: 13; d_call: .; clone_size: .; j_call: TRBJ1-2; v_call: TRBV7-8; cdr3_nt: TGTGCCAGCAACGTAGGGGCCCTGGGGAGCTACACCTTC; cdr3_aa: CASNVGALGSYTF
cdr3_length: 19; d_call: TRBD1; clone_size: .; j_call: TRBJ1-5; v_call: TRBV27; cdr3_nt: TGTGCCAGCAGTTTCGTGCGGGACAGGGATAATAAAGGCAATCAGCCCCAGCATTTT; cdr3_aa: CASSFVRDRDNKGNQPQHF
cdr3_length: 14; d_call: .; clone_size: .; j_call: TRBJ2-1; v_call: TRBV13; cdr3_nt: TGTGCCAGCAGCTTGGGACTGGGCCCCAATGAGCAGTTCTTC; cdr3_aa: CASSLGLGPNEQFF
cdr3_length: 14; d_call: .; clone_size: .; j_call: TRBJ1-2; v_call: TRBV2; cdr3_nt: TGTGCCAGCAGGTCTGACAAAGCTAACTATGGCTACACCTTC; cdr3_aa: CASRSDKANYGYTF
cdr3_length: 16; d_call: TRBD2; clone_size: .; j_call: TRBJ2-1; v_call: TRBV5-1; cdr3_nt: TGCGCCAGCAGCCTGTGGACTAGCGGGAATCACAATGAGCAGTTCTTC; cdr3_aa: CASSLWTSGNHNEQFF
cdr3_length: 15; d_call: TRBD2; clone_size: .; j_call: TRBJ2-5; v_call: TRBV4-3; cdr3_nt: TGCGCCAGCAGCCAATCCATAGCGGGAGGAGAGACCCAGTACTTC; cdr3_aa: CASSQSIAGGETQYF
cdr3_length: 16; d_call: .; clone_size: .; j_call: TRBJ1-5; v_call: TRBV7-2; cdr3_nt: TGTGCCAGCAGCTTCAGGGTTGGGTGGAGCAATCAGCCCCAGCATTTT; cdr3_aa: CASSFRVGWSNQPQHF